This TCR beta chain was found in a study of Ad26.COV2.S vaccination and SARS-CoV-2 variants. The method was immunoSEQ multiplex PCR; TCRdb's version includes in-frame clones alone and lacks a portion of them. The table has about 400,000 clones, 89% seen once. Trimming stripped 0 bases from V and 10 bases from J, with 7 bases between. The CDR3 loop spans 12 amino acids. Germline CDR1 MNHNS, CDR2 SASEGT. The sample's treatment: over 15 received Ad26.COV2.S at low or high dose, single or two shots; several received placebo; per-sample allocation not given. Specimen acquisition occurred on day 63 following the initial vaccine or placebo injection. It was Wuhan-strain SARS-CoV-2 spike that the Ad26 vaccine vector expressed.

The receptor was isolated from a person aged 18-65 years who received the Ad26.COV2.S COVID-19 vaccine or a placebo. The specimen comprised peripheral blood, sampled in a trial of Ad26.COV2.S vaccine versus placebo. The chain links TRBV6-1 to TRBJ2-1; D gene ambiguous. The CDR3 region has the DNA TGTGCCAGCAGTGAAGCTAGATGGGAGCAGTTCTTC. It codes for CASSEARWEQFF.